This TCR beta chain is drawn from a study of blood T cell repertoires in COVID-19. For the study at large: PBMCs, B-cell-depleted T cells, or T cells provided the cDNA or gDNA that made up the material.

Under the authors' procedure: Counts of nucleated cells, estimated from reference gene primer amplification, were obtained. The data were produced by immunoSEQ multiplex PCR, yet TCRdb's version contains in-frame clones alone and is incomplete. Clone size and the V and J calls come from that table; the DNA yielded D and trimming. This sample has some 320,000 clones, with under 90% found just once. The CDR3 totals 16 residues. The ends lost 2 bases at V and 6 bases at J; junction bases unmatched: 12. CDR1 and CDR2 from the germline V gene are SGHNT and YYREEE (reference sequence). In assigning cohorts, the study relied on participant-reported clinical history. This clone was detected only once.

The specimen sequenced was PBMCs or T cells enriched from blood (not recorded which). The receptor's source is a man aged 55 to 70 who had recovered from COVID-19. This rearrangement joins TRBV5-4 to TRBJ2-7; 9 nucleotides align to TRBD1. CDR3 DNA: TGTGCCAGCAGCTTCCTCCGGGACAGGGAAGGTGGCGAGCAGTACTTC. Translating gives CASSFLRDREGGEQYF.